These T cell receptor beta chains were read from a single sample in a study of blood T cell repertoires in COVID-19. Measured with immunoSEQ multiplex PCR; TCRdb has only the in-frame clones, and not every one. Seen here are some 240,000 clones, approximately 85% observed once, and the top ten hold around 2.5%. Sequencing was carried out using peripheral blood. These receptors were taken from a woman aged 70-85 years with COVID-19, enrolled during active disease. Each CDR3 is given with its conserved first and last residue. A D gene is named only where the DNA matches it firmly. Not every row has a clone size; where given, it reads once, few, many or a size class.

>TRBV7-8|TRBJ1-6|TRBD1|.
TGTGCCAGCAGCTCACTAATGCTGACAGGGAATAATTCACCCCTCCACTTT
CASSSLMLTGNNSPLHF
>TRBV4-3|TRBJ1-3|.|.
TGCGCCAGCAGCCAGGGGACACTAACTGGAAACACCATATATTTT
CASSQGTLTGNTIYF
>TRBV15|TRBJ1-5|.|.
TGTGCCACCAGCAAGGAGTATAGCAATCAGCCCCAGCATTTT
CATSKEYSNQPQHF
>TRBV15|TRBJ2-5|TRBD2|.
TGTGCCACCAGCAGAGCAAGCATAGCGGGAGGAACTAAAGAGACCCAGTACTTC
CATSRASIAGGTKETQYF
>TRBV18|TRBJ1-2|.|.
TGTGCCAGCTCACCTGAACCCCGTCTTAGCTATGGCTACACCTTC
CASSPEPRLSYGYTF
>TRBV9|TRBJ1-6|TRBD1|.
TGTGCCAGCAGCGATTGCTCGGGACAGGGGAGCTCCTATAATTCACCCCTCCACTTT
CASSDCSGQGSSYNSPLHF
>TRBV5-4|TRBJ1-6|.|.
TGTGCCAGCAGCACCGACGGGTGGAATTCACCCCTCCACTTT
CASSTDGWNSPLHF
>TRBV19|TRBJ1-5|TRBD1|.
TGTGCCAGTACCATACCTCGGACAGGGCTAAGTGAGCCCCAGCATTTT
CASTIPRTGLSEPQHF
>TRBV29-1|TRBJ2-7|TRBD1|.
TGCAGCGTGGGGACAGGGGGCTACGAGCAGTACTTC
CSVGTGGYEQYF
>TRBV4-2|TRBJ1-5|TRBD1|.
TGTGCCAGCAGCCAAGCGGGACAGGGCGGCCAGCCCCAGCATTTT
CASSQAGQGGQPQHF
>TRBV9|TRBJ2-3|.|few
TGTGCCAGCAGCGTAGACCGTTTAGACACAGATACGCAGTATTTT
CASSVDRLDTDTQYF